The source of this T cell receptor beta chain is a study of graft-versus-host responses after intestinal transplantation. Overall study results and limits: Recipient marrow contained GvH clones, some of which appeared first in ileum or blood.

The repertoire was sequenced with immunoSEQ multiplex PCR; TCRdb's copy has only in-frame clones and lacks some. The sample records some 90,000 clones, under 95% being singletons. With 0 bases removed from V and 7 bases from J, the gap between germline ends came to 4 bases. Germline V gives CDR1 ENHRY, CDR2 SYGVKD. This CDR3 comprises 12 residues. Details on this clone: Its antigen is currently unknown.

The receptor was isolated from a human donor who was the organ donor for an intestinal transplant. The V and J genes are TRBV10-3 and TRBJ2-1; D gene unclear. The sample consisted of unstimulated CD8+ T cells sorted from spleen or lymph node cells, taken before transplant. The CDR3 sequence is CAISESENEQFF. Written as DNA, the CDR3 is TGTGCCATCAGTGAGTCGGAGAATGAGCAGTTCTTC.